These 32 T cell receptor beta chains share one sample of origin, sequenced in a study of blood T cell repertoires in COVID-19. Sequencing was performed with immunoSEQ multiplex PCR; in TCRdb, only in-frame clones are kept and a portion is missing. The data hold tens of thousands of clones, with around nine tenths observed a single time. Sequenced sample: peripheral blood. Receptor source: an elderly woman with acute or convalescent COVID-19.

This chain joins TRBV18 and TRBJ2-3; D is unresolved. The germline V and J ends were trimmed by 3 bases and 5 bases, with 9 bases remaining between them. The CDR3 extends over 13 amino acids. Germline V CDR1 and CDR2: KGHSH, LQKENI. The CDR3 nucleotides are TGTGCCAGCTCACCTGAGGTGAGAGATACGCAGTATTTT. Translated, it gives CASSPEVRDTQYF.

This chain connects TRBV3-1 (or the pseudogene TRBV3-2) to TRBJ2-3; D unclear. Germline assignment: CDR1 LGHDT and CDR2 YNNKEL (reference sequence). Trimming stripped 0 bases from V and 6 bases from J, with 16 bases between. The length of the CDR3 is 16 residues. CDR3 amino acids: CASSQDRRPNRDTQYF. The CDR3 nucleotides read TGTGCCAGCAGCCAAGATAGGCGGCCCAATAGGGATACGCAGTATTTT.

J is TRBJ1-1 and V is TRBV7-9; D is unresolved. The CDR3 runs to 13 residues. Trimming shortened V by 5 bases and J by 5 bases, and 12 bases separated the two germline ends. In germline, CDR1 is SEHNR, CDR2 FQNEAQ (reference sequence). CDR3 DNA: TGTGCCAGCAGCAACAGACCCGAAACTGAAGCTTTCTTT. Protein sequence: CASSNRPETEAFF.

The genes are TRBV4-1 and TRBJ2-2; 7 bases match TRBD1. After removal of 4 bases from V and 2 bases from J, the junction contained 7 bases not matched to a gene. CDR1 MGHRA and CDR2 YSYEKL come from the germline V gene. This CDR3 is built from 16 residues. DNA for the CDR3: TGCGCCAGCAGCCTCTTGACAGGGTTAAACACCGGGGAGCTGTTTTTT. It codes for CASSLLTGLNTGELFF.

The rearrangement uses TRBV18 and TRBJ1-1; D is possibly TRBD1 (5 bases). Germline values: CDR1 KGHSH, CDR2 LQKENI. This CDR3 contains 15 residues. V lost 1 base to trimming and J lost 0 bases, with 9 bases between them. In DNA, the CDR3 is TGTGCCAGCTCACCACAGCAGGGCCTGAACACTGAAGCTTTCTTT. It translates to CASSPQQGLNTEAFF.

The chain combines TRBV27 with TRBJ2-1; maybe TRBD2 (5 bases). CDR1 MNHEY and CDR2 SMNVEV come from the germline V gene (reference sequence). Trimming took off 6 bases at V and 6 bases at J, with 12 bases between the two ends. This CDR3 has 13 amino acids. The CDR3 DNA reads TGTGCCAGCAGCCGACATCGGGGCAATGAGCAGTTCTTC. Translated, it gives CASSRHRGNEQFF.

The J gene is TRBJ2-7, the V gene TRBV7-9; D not certain. Germline V CDR1 and CDR2: SEHNR, FQNEAQ (reference sequence). This CDR3 spans 14 amino acids. V shed 0 bases and J shed 2 bases, with 8 bases lying between them. CDR3: CASSLAGRAYEQYF. The DNA for the CDR3 is TGTGCCAGCAGCTTAGCGGGCAGAGCCTACGAGCAGTACTTC. Using reference TRBV7-9 and TRBJ2-7 for the parts outside the CDR3, the full variable domain is DTGVSQNPRHKITKRGQNVTFRCDPISEHNRLYWYRQTLGQGPEFLTYFQNEAQLEKSRLLSDRFSAERPKGSFSTLEIQRTEQGDSAMYLCASSLAGRAYEQYFGPGTRLTVT.

V and J are TRBV27 and TRBJ1-4, with 10 bases identical to TRBD1. The CDR3 length is 15 residues. Unmatched junction bases numbered 4, after V lost 5 bases and J lost 4 bases. The V gene's germline CDR1 is MNHEY and CDR2 SMNVEV (reference sequence). Here the CDR3 DNA reads TGTGCCAGCAGTCGGGGGACAGGGGTTAATGAAAAACTGTTTTTT. It specifies CASSRGTGVNEKLFF.

The J gene is TRBJ2-7, the V gene TRBV28; D might be TRBD1 (5 bases). This CDR3 is built from 13 residues. With 2 bases removed from V and 6 bases from J, the gap between germline ends came to 11 bases. Per the germline V gene, CDR1 is MDHEN and CDR2 is SYDVKM. The CDR3 loop reads CASSLRSGSEQYF. The CDR3 nucleotides read TGTGCCAGCAGTTTACGATCAGGGTCCGAGCAGTACTTC. Full variable domain (outside the CDR3, taken from reference TRBV28 and TRBJ2-7): DVKVTQSSRYLVKRTGEKVFLECVQDMDHENMFWYRQDPGLGLRLIYFSYDVKMKEKGDIPEGYSVSREKKERFSLILESASTNQTSMYLCASSLRSGSEQYFGPGTRLTVT.

The CDR3 nucleotides are TGTGCCAGCAGCTTGGGCGGACAACCAACTAATGAAAAACTGTTTTTT. This encodes CASSLGGQPTNEKLFF. This rearrangement joins TRBV11-3 to TRBJ1-4, with D possibly being TRBD1 (5 bases). Trimming shortened V by 3 bases and J by 0 bases, and 11 bases separated the two germline ends. The CDR3 contains 16 residues. Germline values: CDR1 SGHNT, CDR2 YENEEA.

The CDR3 DNA reads as TGTGCCAGCAGCTTGTTGCTAGCGGGGGGGCGAAACATTCAGTACTTC. Translated, it gives CASSLLLAGGRNIQYF. The J gene is TRBJ2-4, the V gene TRBV5-5, with 12 bases fitting TRBD2. Germline values: CDR1 SGHKS, CDR2 YYEKEE (reference sequence). This CDR3 region has 16 residues. The V gene end was trimmed by 1 base and the J gene end by 6 bases; junction bases not matched to a gene: 5.

The V and J genes are TRBV19 and TRBJ1-5; D might be TRBD1 (5 bases). The CDR3 is 20 residues long. V lost 6 bases to trimming and J lost 5 bases, with 32 bases between them. Germline-derived CDR1 and CDR2 are LNHDA and SQIVND (reference sequence). The CDR3 sequence: CASRSGSETRANPTHQPQHF. CDR3 DNA: TGTGCCAGTAGATCAGGGTCCGAGACAAGGGCAAACCCGACTCATCAGCCCCAGCATTTT. Based on the CDR3 plus reference TRBV19 and TRBJ1-5, the full variable domain is DGGITQSPKYLFRKEGQNVTLSCEQNLNHDAMYWYRQDPGQGLRLIYYSQIVNDFQKGDIAEGYSVSREKKESFPLTVTSAQKNPTAFYLCASRSGSETRANPTHQPQHFGDGTRLSIL.

CDR3 nucleotides: TGTGCCAGCAGTTTAATGACCGGGACAGACGGGACCCAGTACTTC. This translates into CASSLMTGTDGTQYF. J is TRBJ2-5 and V is TRBV27; 7 bases align to TRBD1. This CDR3 region has 15 residues. J was trimmed by 7 bases and V by 2 bases; bases with no gene match: 10. Germline loops: CDR1 MNHEY, CDR2 SMNVEV (reference sequence).

The chain uses TRBV24-1 and TRBJ1-1; D is undetermined. V was shortened by 7 bases and J by 1 base, with 9 bases between the two germline ends. Germline V gene data show CDR1 as KGHDR and CDR2 as SFDVKD. CDR3 size: 13 residues. CDR3 amino acids: CATSTNRNTEAFF. The CDR3 DNA sequence: TGTGCCACCAGCACTAATAGGAACACTGAAGCTTTCTTT.

The chain links TRBV6-5 to TRBJ1-2; TRBD1 might be the D (5 bases). V lost 6 bases and J lost 6, with 14 bases in between. CDR1 is MNHEY and CDR2 is SVGAGI in the germline V gene. The CDR3 spans 13 residues. In nucleotides, the CDR3 is TGTGCCAGCAGCAGGGAACTACTACATGGCTACACCTTC. Residues: CASSRELLHGYTF.

In nucleotides, the CDR3 is TGTGCCATCAGTGATTCCGGGACAGGGATTATGGCCCTCCACTTT. It yields the protein CAISDSGTGIMALHF. This sequence joins TRBV10-3 and TRBJ1-6; 9 bases are a match to TRBD1. The CDR3 consists of 15 residues. The germline gives CDR1 ENHRY, CDR2 SYGVKD. The J segment lost 14 bases and the V segment lost 3 bases, leaving 11 bases of the junction unmatched.

DNA of the CDR3: TGCGCCAGCAGCCAAGACCCAGGGACAGGATCCTACGAGCAGTACTTC. It codes for CASSQDPGTGSYEQYF. V gene TRBV4-1 combines with J gene TRBJ2-7; 8 nucleotides agree with TRBD1. The CDR3 loop spans 16 amino acids. Germline V gene data show CDR1 as MGHRA and CDR2 as YSYEKL. V dropped 0 bases and J dropped 1; count of bases not matched to a gene: 5.

The rearrangement links TRBV15 to TRBJ1-5; a possible D gene is TRBD1 (5 bases). The germline V gene has CDR1 LNHNV and CDR2 YYDKDF (reference sequence). This CDR3 has 16 amino acids. The ends were cut back, 1 base at V and 4 bases at J, with 14 bases in the middle. CDR3 DNA sequence: TGTGCCACCAGCAGAGGGGGGTCGGGGGGAAATCAGCCCCAGCATTTT. It yields the protein CATSRGGSGGNQPQHF.

The DNA of the CDR3 is TGTGCCAGCAGGGGAGGGACGGTACCGGGGCCCCAGCATTTT. It specifies CASRGGTVPGPQHF. The gene calls are TRBV2 and TRBJ1-5; possibly TRBD1 for D (5 bases). The CDR3 runs 14 residues. Per the germline V gene, CDR1 is SNHLY and CDR2 is FYNNEI. V was shortened by 6 bases and J by 9 bases, with 18 bases between the two germline ends.

This chain joins TRBV27 and TRBJ1-5, with TRBD1 identical over 8 bases. The germline V gene has CDR1 MNHEY and CDR2 SMNVEV (reference sequence). After removal of 5 bases from V and 5 bases from J, the junction contained 5 bases not matched to a gene. The CDR3 is 14 amino acids. The CDR3 DNA reads TGTGCCAGCAGTCGAGGGGACAGGTATCAGCCCCAGCATTTT. It codes for CASSRGDRYQPQHF.

The chain combines TRBV6-6 with TRBJ1-5, with TRBD1 matching 7 bases. This CDR3 region has 15 residues. Trimming at V came to 5 bases and at J to 4 bases, leaving 8 bases not matched to a gene. The V gene's germline CDR1 is MNHNY and CDR2 SVGAGI (reference sequence). The CDR3 is CASSNWDSRNQPQHF. CDR3 sequence (DNA): TGTGCCAGCAGTAACTGGGACAGTCGAAATCAGCCCCAGCATTTT.

The chain has TRBV19 and TRBJ2-2; TRBD1 might be the D (5 bases). The germline gives CDR1 LNHDA, CDR2 SQIVND (reference sequence). The length of the CDR3 is 12 residues. Trimming removed 6 bases at V and 6 bases at J, with 8 bases between. Here the CDR3 reads CASRRQSGELFF. CDR3 nucleotide sequence: TGTGCCAGTAGGCGACAGTCCGGGGAGCTGTTTTTT.

The V call is TRBV27, the J call TRBJ2-7; D is perhaps TRBD1 (5 bases). Trimming removed 0 bases at V and 6 bases at J, with 12 bases between. The germline V gene has CDR1 MNHEY and CDR2 SMNVEV (reference sequence). There are 14 residues in the CDR3. CDR3 nucleotide sequence: TGTGCCAGCAGTTTATCTGGTTGGCAGGGCGAGCAGTACTTC. Protein: CASSLSGWQGEQYF.

This clone has a single count. This chain joins TRBV18 and TRBJ2-7, with TRBD1 as a possible D gene (6 bases). Trimming took 3 bases from V and 6 from J, leaving 15 bases between them. Germline V gene sequence: CDR1 KGHSH, CDR2 LQKENI. This CDR3 is 14 amino acids long. DNA of the CDR3: TGTGCCAGCTCACCGCTACAGGGTATGAGCGAGCAGTACTTC. Amino acids: CASSPLQGMSEQYF.

The gene calls are TRBV6-5 and TRBJ1-4; maybe TRBD1 (5 bases). CDR3 length: 15 residues. V shed 5 bases and J shed 2 bases, with 12 bases lying between them. Germline lookup yields CDR1 MNHEY and CDR2 SVGAGI. This CDR3 is CASSPMGGTNEKLFF. The CDR3 region has the DNA TGTGCCAGCAGTCCGATGGGGGGGACTAATGAAAAACTGTTTTTT.

The chain recombines TRBV11-3 with TRBJ2-1; a weak D match, TRBD1 (6 bases). Trimming took off 5 bases at V and 0 bases at J, with 11 bases between the two ends. The V gene's germline CDR1 is SGHNT and CDR2 YENEEA. The CDR3 is made up of 15 amino acids. Here the CDR3 DNA reads TGTGCCAGCAGCCCACGGACAGCCTCCTACAATGAGCAGTTCTTC. Translated: CASSPRTASYNEQFF.

The genes are TRBV3-1 (or the pseudogene TRBV3-2) and TRBJ1-2, with D tentatively TRBD1 (5 bases). Trimming pared 0 bases from V and 7 bases from J, leaving 12 bases between. Germline assignment: CDR1 LGHDT and CDR2 YNNKEL (reference sequence). CDR3 length: 14 amino acids. CDR3: CASSQDRGEGGYTF. Here the CDR3 DNA reads TGTGCCAGCAGCCAAGATCGAGGGGAGGGTGGCTACACCTTC.

The chain joins TRBV18 to TRBJ1-6; the D gene is possibly TRBD1 (5 bases). Germline V gene lookup returns CDR1 KGHSH and CDR2 LQKENI. The length of the CDR3 is 16 residues. The V end was cut by 2 bases, the J end by 6 bases, with 14 bases between. The CDR3 here is CASSPIRGSGNSPLHF. The DNA for the CDR3 is TGTGCCAGCTCACCAATTCGGGGGTCGGGTAATTCACCCCTCCACTTT.

The rearrangement links TRBV7-3 to TRBJ2-1; TRBD2 is a possible D gene (6 bases). The V and J ends lost 5 bases and 2 bases respectively, with 16 bases between them. Germline CDR1 is SGHTA and CDR2 is FQGTGA. CDR3 length: 16 residues. CDR3 nucleotides: TGTGCCAGCAGCCCCAGCGCGGGGTGGCCCTACAATGAGCAGTTCTTC. As protein: CASSPSAGWPYNEQFF.

The chain has TRBV15 and TRBJ1-2, with D perhaps matching TRBD1 (6 bases). Trimming took off 5 bases at V and 2 bases at J, with 12 bases between the two ends. Germline V gives CDR1 LNHNV, CDR2 YYDKDF (reference sequence). CDR3 length equals 14 residues. The CDR3 DNA follows: TGTGCCACCAGCGAGAGGACAGACAACTATGGCTACACCTTC. Its protein is CATSERTDNYGYTF.

The gene calls are TRBV12-3 or TRBV12-4 and TRBJ2-7; D perhaps matches TRBD2 (6 bases). There are 13 residues in the CDR3. Between the trimmed V and J ends, which lost 3 bases and 9 bases, there was a span of 15 bases. The CDR3 protein is CASSFRTRGRQYF. The CDR3 bases are TGTGCCAGCAGTTTTAGGACACGGGGGAGGCAGTACTTC.

CDR3 sequence reads: CASSPYRLGGSNTGELFF. The CDR3 bases are TGTGCCAGCTCACCATACCGTTTAGGCGGATCGAACACCGGGGAGCTGTTTTTT. The chain joins TRBV18 to TRBJ2-2; D is unclear. Germline CDR1 is KGHSH and CDR2 is LQKENI. Deletions cut 2 bases from V and 0 bases from J, with 16 bases between. This CDR3 region has 18 residues. Supplemented by reference TRBV18 and TRBJ2-2, the full variable domain reads NAGVMQNPRHLVRRRGQEARLRCSPMKGHSHVYWYRQLPEEGLKFMVYLQKENIIDESGMPKERFSAEFPKEGPSILRIQQVVRGDSAAYFCASSPYRLGGSNTGELFFGEGSRLTVL.